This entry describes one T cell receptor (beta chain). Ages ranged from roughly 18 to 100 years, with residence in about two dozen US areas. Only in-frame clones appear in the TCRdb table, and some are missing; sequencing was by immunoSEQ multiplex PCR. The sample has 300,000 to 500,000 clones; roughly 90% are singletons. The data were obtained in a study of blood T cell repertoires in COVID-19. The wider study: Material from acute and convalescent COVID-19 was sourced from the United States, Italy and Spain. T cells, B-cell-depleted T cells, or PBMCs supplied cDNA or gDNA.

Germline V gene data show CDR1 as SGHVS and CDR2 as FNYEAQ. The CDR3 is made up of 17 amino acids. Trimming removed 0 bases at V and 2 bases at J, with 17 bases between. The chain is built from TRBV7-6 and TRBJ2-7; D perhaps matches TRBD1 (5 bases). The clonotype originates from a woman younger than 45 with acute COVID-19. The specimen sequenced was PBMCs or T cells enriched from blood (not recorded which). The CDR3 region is CASSLASSGQDPYEQYF. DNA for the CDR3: TGTGCCAGCAGCTTAGCGTCGTCCGGACAAGACCCCTACGAGCAGTACTTC.